The next 22 T cell receptor beta chains were all read from a single sample in a study of T cell repertoires in cytomegalovirus infection. A single record per CDR3 protein comes from TCRdb applying MiXCR to the reads. The sample has around 350,000 distinct CDR3 sequences; over 15% are singletons. Sequenced sample: PBMCs. These receptors originate from a human donor in good health (CMV status not recorded). Some clones in this sample may be carry-over from other donors' samples.

The V gene is TRBV20-1, the J gene TRBJ1-2; no clear D gene. V dropped 4 bases and J dropped 4 bases, with 16 bases sitting between them. This CDR3 contains 14 residues. Per germline, CDR1 DFQATT and CDR2 SNEGSKA (reference sequence). CDR3 region: CSAMDAQNIYGYTF. The CDR3 DNA follows: TGCAGTGCTATGGACGCCCAAAACATCTATGGCTACACCTTC.

This clonotype was found many times. V usage is TRBV7-6 and J usage is TRBJ2-1, with a tentative D call TRBD1 (6 bases). The V end lost 5 bases, the J end lost 4 bases, and 24 bases lay between the germline ends. The CDR3 is 18 amino acids. Germline V gene lookup returns CDR1 SGHVS and CDR2 FNYEAQ. In nucleotides, the CDR3 is TGTGCCAGCAGCCAATTAGCCGGCGGGCAGGGGCCTTACAATGAGCAGTTCTTC. It is translated as CASSQLAGGQGPYNEQFF.

This clonotype came up many times. The chain carries TRBV7-9 and TRBJ2-7; no definite D call. V was cut by 3 bases and J by 4 bases, with 7 bases left in between. The CDR3 covers 12 residues. Germline CDR1 reads SEHNR; CDR2 reads FQNEAQ (reference sequence). The CDR3 loop reads CASSFNRYEQYF. The CDR3 coding sequence is TGTGCCAGCAGCTTTAACCGATACGAGCAGTACTTC.

This clonotype has at least ten counts. The rearrangement links TRBV7-2 to TRBJ2-2, with 15 positions matching TRBD2. The CDR3 has 18 amino acids. V lost 5 bases, J lost 7 bases, and 11 bases stayed unmatched. CDR1 is SGHTA and CDR2 is FQGNSA in the germline V gene. CDR3 sequence reads: CASSPGLAGGPHSGELFF. The DNA for the CDR3 is TGTGCCAGCAGCCCCGGACTAGCGGGAGGGCCTCATAGCGGGGAGCTGTTTTTT. Using reference TRBV7-2 and TRBJ2-2 for the parts outside the CDR3, the full variable domain is GAGVSQSPSNKVTEKGKDVELRCDPISGHTALYWYRQSLGQGLEFLIYFQGNSAPDKSGLPSDRFSAERTGGSVSTLTIQRTQQEDSAVYLCASSPGLAGGPHSGELFFGEGSRLTVL.

This chain links TRBV25-1 with TRBJ1-6, with a weak D call TRBD1 (6 bases). Germline V gene data show CDR1 as MGHDK and CDR2 as SYGVNS. V was cut by 3 bases and J by 1 base, with 7 bases left in between. The CDR3 is 15 residues long. The CDR3 region is CASSDGQSYNSPLHF. The CDR3 DNA sequence: TGTGCCAGCAGTGATGGACAGTCCTATAATTCACCCCTCCACTTT.

This clonotype was seen ten or more times. The chain joins TRBV6-2 or TRBV6-3 to TRBJ2-3; D is possibly TRBD1 (5 bases). This CDR3 contains 16 residues. Germline CDR1 MNHEY, CDR2 SVGEGT. Trimming left V 6 bases short and J 2 bases short, with 18 bases between. The CDR3 bases are TGTGCCAGCAGAAGACACAGGATACAGATCACAGATACGCAGTATTTT. Amino acid sequence: CASRRHRIQITDTQYF.

This clonotype was found many times. V is TRBV7-2 and J is TRBJ2-3; D might be TRBD2 (5 bases). Germline V gene sequence: CDR1 SGHTA, CDR2 FQGNSA. Trimming stripped 2 bases from V and 4 bases from J, with 10 bases between. The CDR3 length is 14 residues. CDR3 coding DNA: TGTGCCAGCAGCTTAAGATGGGAGCCAGATACGCAGTATTTT. Protein product: CASSLRWEPDTQYF.

This clonotype has at least ten counts. The J gene is TRBJ2-2, the V gene TRBV7-2; either TRBD1 or TRBD2 may supply D (6 bases each). V was shortened by 5 bases and J by 6 bases, with 28 bases between the two germline ends. The germline gives CDR1 SGHTA, CDR2 FQGNSA. There are 19 residues in the CDR3. CDR3 amino acids: CASSHNHRRGTIFPGELFF. The CDR3 bases are TGTGCCAGCAGCCATAATCATAGACGGGGGACAATATTCCCCGGGGAGCTGTTTTTT.

In its sample, this clonotype was seen many times. The rearrangement links TRBV12-3 or TRBV12-4 to TRBJ2-5; 9 bases are shared with TRBD1. The J segment lost 5 bases and the V segment lost 3 bases, leaving 7 bases of the junction unmatched. This CDR3 comprises 15 residues. CDR3 nucleotide sequence: TGTGCCAGCAGTTTGGGACAGGGACGTTTGGAGACCCAGTACTTC. This codes for CASSLGQGRLETQYF.

The V call is TRBV20-1, the J call TRBJ1-1; D might be TRBD1 (6 bases). The CDR3 totals 14 residues. Looked up from germline, CDR1 is DFQATT and CDR2 is SNEGSKA (reference sequence). The ends were cut back, 8 bases at V and 6 bases at J, with 22 bases in the middle. In DNA, the CDR3 is TGCAGTCTCAACCCGGGGGCAGGGAATGCTGAAGCTTTCTTT. Residues: CSLNPGAGNAEAFF.

This clonotype was counted a few times. The V call is TRBV20-1, the J call TRBJ2-5; D possibly corresponds to TRBD2 (7 bases). The CDR3 runs to 14 residues. V was shortened by 6 bases and J by 5 bases, with 19 bases between the two germline ends. CDR1 and CDR2 (germline): DFQATT, SNEGSKA (reference sequence). The CDR3 nucleotides read TGCAGTGCGGGGGGGGGGCGAGGGGACGAGACCCAGTACTTC. Translation gives CSAGGGRGDETQYF.

This clonotype has more than one count but fewer than ten. The genes are TRBV15 and TRBJ2-3; either TRBD1 or TRBD2 may supply D (5 bases each). CDR1 and CDR2 from the germline V gene are LNHNV and YYDKDF (reference sequence). The CDR3 is made up of 17 amino acids. The V end was cut by 1 base, the J end by 0 bases, with 14 bases between. CDR3 residues: CATSRGGTTVSTDTQYF. The CDR3, as DNA: TGTGCCACCAGCAGAGGAGGGACCACAGTTAGCACAGATACGCAGTATTTT.

This chain uses TRBV29-1 with TRBJ2-3; D may be TRBD1 (6 bases). CDR1 and CDR2 from the germline V gene are SQVTM and ANQGSEA. The CDR3 length is 12 residues. Trimming pared 4 bases from V and 2 bases from J, leaving 7 bases between. This chain's CDR3 is CSVVGATDTQYF. In DNA form, the CDR3 reads TGCAGCGTTGTGGGGGCCACAGATACGCAGTATTTT.

The chain has TRBV6-1 and TRBJ1-3; no clear D gene. The CDR3 loop spans 15 amino acids. Trimming shortened V by 5 bases and J by 0 bases, and 11 bases separated the two germline ends. Germline V gene lookup returns CDR1 MNHNS and CDR2 SASEGT. The CDR3 is CASSREKSSGNTIYF. DNA for the CDR3: TGTGCCAGCAGTCGAGAGAAGAGCTCTGGAAACACCATATATTTT.

This sequence joins TRBV20-1 and TRBJ2-5; 11 bases align to TRBD2. The CDR3 is made up of 15 amino acids. Germline CDR1 reads DFQATT; CDR2 reads SNEGSKA (reference sequence). With 6 bases clipped from V and 4 bases from J, the junction kept 10 bases outside the gene matches. As DNA, the CDR3 is TGCAGTGCAATCCTCTTCGGACTAGCGGGAGAGACCCAGTACTTC. It codes for CSAILFGLAGETQYF.

The V call is TRBV18, the J call TRBJ2-5; possibly TRBD1 for D (5 bases). CDR1 is KGHSH and CDR2 is LQKENI in the germline V gene. Trimming shortened V by 2 bases and J by 4 bases, and 11 bases separated the two germline ends. This CDR3 comprises 14 residues. The CDR3 protein is CASSPGADLETQYF. Written as DNA, the CDR3 is TGTGCCAGCTCACCAGGGGCGGACCTAGAGACCCAGTACTTC.

This clonotype was observed at least ten times. This chain uses TRBV7-6 with TRBJ2-3, with TRBD1 as a possible D gene (5 bases). V dropped 5 bases and J dropped 2 bases, with 14 bases sitting between them. The germline CDR1 and CDR2 sequences are SGHVS and FNYEAQ. This CDR3 comprises 15 residues. The CDR3 loop is CASSEQDILTDTQYF. The CDR3 DNA follows: TGTGCCAGCAGCGAACAGGACATCCTCACAGATACGCAGTATTTT.

This rearrangement joins TRBV29-1 to TRBJ2-5; D might be TRBD1 (6 bases). The CDR3 runs 11 residues. Germline CDR1 reads SQVTM; CDR2 reads ANQGSEA. The V gene lost 7 bases and the J gene lost 2 bases, with 8 bases spanning the gap. The CDR3 nucleotides are TGCAGCGGGGGGCCTCAAGAGACCCAGTACTTC. Its protein is CSGGPQETQYF.

The rearrangement links TRBV5-5 to TRBJ1-5, with D possibly matching TRBD1 (6 bases). The CDR3 length is 15 residues. V lost 4 bases and J lost 5, with 16 bases in between. CDR1 and CDR2 from the germline V gene are SGHKS and YYEKEE (reference sequence). CDR3 DNA sequence: TGTGCCAGCAGCCAGACCGGGACAACGGATCAGCCCCAGCATTTT. It encodes CASSQTGTTDQPQHF.

The chain employs TRBV5-1 and TRBJ1-5; 7 nucleotides match TRBD1. The germline gives CDR1 SGHRS, CDR2 YFSETQ. The CDR3 loop spans 15 amino acids. Germline trimming cut 0 bases from V and 3 bases from J; bases unmatched to any gene: 3. The CDR3 coding sequence is TGCGCCAGCAGCTTGGAGGGACAGTTCAATCAGCCCCAGCATTTT. Translated: CASSLEGQFNQPQHF.

This clonotype was found many times. The chain couples TRBV6-1 to TRBJ1-2, with unresolved D. Germline V CDR1 and CDR2: MNHNS, SASEGT. The CDR3 is made up of 13 amino acids. Trimming removed 5 bases from V and 3 bases from J, with 10 bases in between. DNA of the CDR3: TGTGCCAGCAGTTCCCGACACTACTATGGCTACACCTTC. Amino acids: CASSSRHYYGYTF.

The chain uses TRBV19 and TRBJ1-5; D possibly corresponds to TRBD1 (5 bases). This CDR3 spans 18 amino acids. V was shortened by 5 bases and J by 1 base, with 21 bases between the two germline ends. Germline V lookup: CDR1 LNHDA, CDR2 SQIVND (reference sequence). CDR3 residues: CASSVRGGNGGSNQPQHF. Here the CDR3 DNA reads TGTGCCAGTAGTGTCCGGGGGGGTAATGGGGGAAGCAATCAGCCCCAGCATTTT.